This T cell receptor beta chain originates from a study of CD8 T cells in ankylosing spondylitis. Quantitative 5'-RACE with molecular barcodes generated TCR beta libraries. TCRdb recomputed calls from the 5' RACE reads with MiXCR, one row per CDR3 protein. This table holds 650,000 to 800,000 distinct CDR3 sequences, around a fifth found once. There are 17 residues in the CDR3. V was clipped by 4 bases and J by 5 bases; unmatched bases: 12. CDR1 MNHEY and CDR2 SMNVEV come from the germline V gene (reference sequence). This clonotype was observed a handful of times. The antigen remains unidentified. Study-level results: Significant enrichment of disease-linked clones was reportedly seen in matched ankylosing spondylitis synovial fluid. Typical of ankylosing spondylitis blood, it appeared, was a TCR beta motif of fewer than ten highly homologous variants.

The receptor's source is a male donor with ankylosing spondylitis. The chain carries TRBV27 and TRBJ2-5, with 11 bases matching TRBD2. Sequenced material: blood, either unsorted or a sorted T cell fraction (not recorded which). This CDR3 is CASSYSPLAGGDETQYF. The CDR3 DNA follows: TGTGCCAGCAGTTACAGTCCCCTAGCGGGAGGAGATGAGACCCAGTACTTC.